The 3 T cell receptor beta chains in this list originate from one sample, sequenced in a study of cytomegalovirus exposure and HLA in healthy donors. PCR was performed using 60 Vbeta and 13 Jbeta primers. The method was immunoSEQ multiplex PCR; TCRdb's version includes in-frame clones alone and lacks a portion of them. The profile covers 130,000 to 150,000 clones, with over 75% appearing a single time and under 3.5% taken by the ten largest. The material sequenced was PBMCs. The receptors derive from a woman in her 30s in good health and CMV-seronegative.

On this clone itself: Relative to the germline gene, one junction end is altered; a read error may explain this. Other nucleotide sequences in the sample specify the same CDR3. V and J are TRBV29-1 and TRBJ1-2, with TRBD1 identical over 9 bases. The CDR3 has 18 amino acids. From germline, CDR1 is SQVTM and CDR2 ANQGSEA. CDR3 loop: CSVPKVRGPDRGEDGYTF. In nucleotides, the CDR3 is TGCAGCGTTCCGAAGGTACGGGGGCCGGACAGGGGAGAGGATGGCTACACTTTC.

The V gene is TRBV9, the J gene TRBJ2-5; weak D call: TRBD1 (6 bases). Germline CDR1 and CDR2: SGDLS and YYNGEE. The ends were cut back, 2 bases at V and 1 base at J, with 15 bases in the middle. The CDR3 runs to 16 residues. The CDR3 protein is CASSVRQGGIQETQYF. The CDR3 nucleotides read TGTGCCAGCAGCGTTCGCCAAGGGGGTATCCAAGAGACCCAGTACTTC.

The chain links TRBV10-3 to TRBJ2-6, with 8 positions matching TRBD1. In germline, CDR1 is ENHRY, CDR2 SYGVKD. The CDR3 runs 19 residues. Trimming cost V 1 base and J 1 base; bases outside gene matches: 9. CDR3 in amino acids: CAISEYLWDRSSGANVLTF. The CDR3 DNA sequence: TGTGCCATCAGTGAGTACCTTTGGGACAGGTCTTCTGGGGCCAACGTCCTGACTTTC.